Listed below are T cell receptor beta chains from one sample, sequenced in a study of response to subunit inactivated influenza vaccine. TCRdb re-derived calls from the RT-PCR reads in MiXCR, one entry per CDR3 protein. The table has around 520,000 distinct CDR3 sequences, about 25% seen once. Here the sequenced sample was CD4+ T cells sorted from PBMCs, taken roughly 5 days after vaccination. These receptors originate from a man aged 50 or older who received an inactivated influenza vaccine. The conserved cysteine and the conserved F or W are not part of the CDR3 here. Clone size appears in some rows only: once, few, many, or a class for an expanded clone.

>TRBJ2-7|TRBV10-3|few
AISGTGSYEQY
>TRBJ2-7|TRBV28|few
ASSLSGNPYEQY
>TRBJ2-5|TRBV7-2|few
ASSLTTGAGFGETQY
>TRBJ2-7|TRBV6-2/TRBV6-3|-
ASSKGLAGVSYEQY
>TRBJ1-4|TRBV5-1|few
ASSGSSGGGEKLF
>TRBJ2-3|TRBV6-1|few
ASKEGTVRADTQY
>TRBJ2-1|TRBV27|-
ASTASGRAWGNEQF
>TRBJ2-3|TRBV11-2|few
ASSLDRDTQY
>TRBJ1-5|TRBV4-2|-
ASSQDPWTGSNQPQH
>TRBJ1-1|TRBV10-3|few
AMREGAEAF
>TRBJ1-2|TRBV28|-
ASSLWGGSYGYT
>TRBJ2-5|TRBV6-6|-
ASSYRGSQTQY
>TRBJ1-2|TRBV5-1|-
ASSLETVYYGYT
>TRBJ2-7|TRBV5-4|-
ASSFRGSGSYEQY
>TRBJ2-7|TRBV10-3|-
AISESSRGYEQY
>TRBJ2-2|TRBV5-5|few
ASSWQRTGANTGELF
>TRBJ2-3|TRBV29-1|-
SVGRTGGTDTQY
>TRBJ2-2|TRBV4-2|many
ASSGAGTNTGELF
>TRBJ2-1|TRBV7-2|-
ASGAQTGGGNEQF
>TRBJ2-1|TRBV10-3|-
AFGLAGGQEQF
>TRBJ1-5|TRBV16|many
ASSQSSSNQPQH
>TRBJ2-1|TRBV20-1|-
SASSGTSGRSSYNEQF
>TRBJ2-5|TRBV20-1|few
SARVFRDRGRETQY
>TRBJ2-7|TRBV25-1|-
ASTPGTGGEQY
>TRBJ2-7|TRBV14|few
ASSHTGIGQY
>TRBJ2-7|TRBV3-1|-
ASTNLLRGRYEQY
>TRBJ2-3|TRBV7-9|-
ASSFSQGRTDTQY
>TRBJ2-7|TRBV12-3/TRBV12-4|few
ASSGGQGRYEQY
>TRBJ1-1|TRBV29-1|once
SAGGVNTEAF
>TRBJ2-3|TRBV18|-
ASSPRAGGDTQY
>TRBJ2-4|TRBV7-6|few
ASSPGQAIAKNIQY
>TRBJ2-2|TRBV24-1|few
ATRRGGDTGELF
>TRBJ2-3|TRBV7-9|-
ASSPGHGGDTQY
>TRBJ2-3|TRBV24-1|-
ATSDLHRDSVGDTQY
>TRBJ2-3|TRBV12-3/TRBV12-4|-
ASSLVLAPTTDTQY
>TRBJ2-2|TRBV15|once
ATSSLLGVNTGELF
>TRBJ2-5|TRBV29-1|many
SVEGAAGGIETQY
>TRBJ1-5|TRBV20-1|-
SCQGGRNQPQH
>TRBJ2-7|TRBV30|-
AWSLSGRPGYYEQY
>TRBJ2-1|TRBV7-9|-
ASSPPSGSEQF
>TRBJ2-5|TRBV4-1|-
ASSQEGKEETQY
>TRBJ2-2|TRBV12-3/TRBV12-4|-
ASSLARLAGTGELF
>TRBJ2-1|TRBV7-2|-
ASSLTATGVEQF
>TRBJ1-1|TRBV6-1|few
ASSRQGRVTEAF
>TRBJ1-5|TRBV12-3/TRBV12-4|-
ASSLAGAGNQPQH
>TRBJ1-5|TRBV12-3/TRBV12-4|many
ASSLTGNQPQH
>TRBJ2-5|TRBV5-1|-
ASWSGGGIQETQY
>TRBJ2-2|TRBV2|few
ASSPDRPTNTGELF
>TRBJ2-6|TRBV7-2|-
ASSPQTGGGNVLT